This T cell receptor beta chain was identified in a study of blood T cell repertoires in COVID-19. TCRdb's table, derived via immunoSEQ multiplex PCR, lists solely in-frame clones and lacks some. The data hold around 480,000 clones, with 70% to 90% observed a single time. This CDR3 comprises 12 residues. With 3 bases clipped from V and 13 bases from J, the junction kept 7 bases outside the gene matches. The V gene's germline CDR1 is LNHNV and CDR2 YYDKDF (reference sequence). The clonotype originates from a woman between 45 and 60 years old with COVID-19, enrolled during active disease. The rearrangement uses TRBV15 and TRBJ1-2; TRBD1 matches 8 bases. Sequencing was done on a sample of peripheral blood. CDR3 in amino acids: CATSRDRARSTF. Here the CDR3 DNA reads TGTGCCACCAGCAGGGACAGGGCCCGAAGCACCTTC.